The 6 T cell receptor beta chains reported below all come from one sample, sequenced in a study of CXCR3-negative and CXCR3-positive naive CD8 T cells. Libraries of TRB cDNA were made by 5' RACE and carried UMIs. TCRdb re-called the 5' RACE reads, yielding one record per CDR3 amino acid sequence without DNA. The record lists about 81,000 distinct CDR3 sequences, of which the ten most abundant hold 1.6%. Material for sequencing was naive CXCR3- CD8+ T cells from blood. This sample's subset: CD45RO-CCR7+CD27+CD95- naive CD8+ T cells lacking CXCR3 (TNR3-). All receptors derive from a human donor in good health. Some clones in this sample may be carry-over from other donors' samples.

The chain couples TRBV20-1 to TRBJ2-5; TCRdb reports TRBD1, a call that lacks DNA to check it against. CDR3 size: 15 residues. Germline V gene lookup returns CDR1 DFQATT and CDR2 SNEGSKA (reference sequence). CDR3 sequence reads: CSARSVGDPQETQYF.

V gene TRBV11-2 combines with J gene TRBJ2-5; the D gene TCRdb calls, TRBD1, cannot be checked with no DNA. This CDR3 region has 20 residues. Germline V gene sequence: CDR1 SGHAT, CDR2 FQNNGV. Here the CDR3 reads CASRGKPGQGFRGTQETQYF. The full variable domain, in which reference TRBV11-2 and TRBJ2-5 provide the parts outside the CDR3, is EAGVAQSPRYKIIEKRQSVAFWCNPISGHATLYWYQQILGQGPKLLIQFQNNGVVDDSQLPKDRFSAERLKGVDSTLKIQPAKLEDSAVYLCASRGKPGQGFRGTQETQYFGPGTRLLVL.

This chain links TRBV2 with TRBJ2-6. CDR3 length: 16 amino acids. Germline V gives CDR1 SNHLY, CDR2 FYNNEI. The CDR3 loop is CASSEGQPSGANVLTF. The whole variable domain, remainder taken from reference TRBV2 and TRBJ2-6, is EPEVTQTPSHQVTQMGQEVILRCVPISNHLYFYWYRQILGQKVEFLVSFYNNEISEKSEIFDDQFSVERPDGSNFTLKIRSTKLEDSAMYFCASSEGQPSGANVLTFGAGSRLTVL.

The gene calls are TRBV28 and TRBJ2-1; TCRdb's assignment of TRBD1 cannot be checked, as there is no DNA. The CDR3 sequence is 15 residues long. Per the germline V gene, CDR1 is MDHEN and CDR2 is SYDVKM. The CDR3 reads CASSRTGAPYNEQFF.

This chain uses TRBV6-2 or TRBV6-3 with TRBJ2-7; TCRdb reports TRBD1, a call that lacks DNA to check it against. This CDR3 is built from 14 residues. Per the germline V gene, CDR1 is MNHEY and CDR2 is SVGEGT. CDR3 protein: CASSSPGSPYEQYF.

V is TRBV7-9 and J is TRBJ1-1. This CDR3 is built from 12 residues. Germline CDR1 is SEHNR and CDR2 is FQNEAQ (reference sequence). The CDR3 loop reads CASSLESYEAFF.